This T cell receptor beta chain is from a study of blood T cells in healthy people across ages. Study-wide findings and caveats: What prevented conclusive comparison of naive and antigen-experienced cells was that PBMCs were unsorted.

Trimming removed 6 bases at V and 0 bases at J, with 16 bases between. CDR3 length: 16 amino acids. Germline CDR1 MNHNY, CDR2 SVGAGI (reference sequence). For the second PCR, which ran for 7 to 11 cycles, a sample-barcoded 5' primer and a J-beta primer mix were used. TCRdb reanalysed the 5' RACE reads using MiXCR and keeps one entry per CDR3 protein. The table shows about 540,000 distinct CDR3 sequences, with approximately 25% occurring only once. In regard to this clonotype: Its antigen is not known.

The sample providers were healthy Caucasian people from Russia, aged roughly 6 to 95. Peripheral blood from each donor was collected in a volume of about 10 milliliters. These data are also associated with another study on T cells of mothers and their children.

The receptor was derived from a boy aged 5-17 years in good health. The chain recombines TRBV6-6 with TRBJ2-3, with a weak D call TRBD1 (5 bases). Sequencing input: blood. The CDR3 nucleotides read TGTGCCAGCAGCGACCCGGACACCATCAGCACAGATACGCAGTATTTT. Its translation is CASSDPDTISTDTQYF.